This T cell receptor (beta chain) was identified in a study of graft-versus-host responses after intestinal transplantation. For the study at large: Recipients were given multivisceral, liver-intestinal, or isolated intestinal transplants. Following induction with anti-thymocyte globulin, all recipients were given tacrolimus and steroids for about 3 years. Findings and limits, study-wide: The study found high graft-versus-host to host-versus-graft clonal ratios in allografts of patients with graft-donor T cell macrochimerism.

Data came from immunoSEQ multiplex PCR; TCRdb stores just in-frame clones and leaves some out. Here the sample spans about 89,000 clones, approximately 94% being singletons. In regard to this clone: What it binds is unknown.

The clonotype was recovered from a human donor who was the organ donor for an intestinal transplant. Material: unstimulated CD4+ T cells sorted from spleen or lymph node cells, obtained before transplant.

For the CDR3, the DNA is TGTGCCAGCAGTGGGCTAGCGGGGGGTAGGGAGACCCAGTACTTC. It encodes CASSGLAGGRETQYF. The chain carries TRBV27 and TRBJ2-5; 11 bases agree with TRBD2. Germline-derived CDR1 and CDR2 are MNHEY and SMNVEV (reference sequence). The CDR3 sequence is 15 residues long. Trimming removed 5 bases from V and 5 bases from J; junction bases left unmatched: 7.